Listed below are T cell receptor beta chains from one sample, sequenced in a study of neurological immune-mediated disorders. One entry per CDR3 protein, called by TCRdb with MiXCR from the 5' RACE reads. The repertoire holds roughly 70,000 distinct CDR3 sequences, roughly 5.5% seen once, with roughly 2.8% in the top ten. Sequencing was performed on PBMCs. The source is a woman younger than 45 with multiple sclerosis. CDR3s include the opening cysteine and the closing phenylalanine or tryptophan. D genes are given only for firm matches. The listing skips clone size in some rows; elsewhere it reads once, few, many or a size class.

CATSLLRQVSSYEQYF | TGTGCCACCAGCCTGCTACGACAGGTGAGCTCCTACGAGCAGTACTTC | - | TRBV15 | many | TRBJ2-7
CASSQTSGTDTQYF | TGTGCCAGCAGCCAAACTAGCGGTACAGATACGCAGTATTTT | TRBD2 | TRBV12-3/TRBV12-4 | many | TRBJ2-3
CASRKKTGGLWDTQYF | TGTGCCAGCAGAAAGAAAACAGGGGGCCTTTGGGATACGCAGTATTTT | TRBD1 | TRBV2 | few | TRBJ2-3
CASSIATYGYTF | TGCGCCAGCAGCATTGCGACCTATGGCTACACCTTC | - | TRBV5-1 | few | TRBJ1-2
CASSLIGANQPQHF | TGTGCCAGCAGCTTAATTGGGGCCAATCAGCCCCAGCATTTT | - | TRBV5-8 | many | TRBJ1-5
CASSRDRRGAFF | TGCGCCAGCAGCCGGGACAGGCGGGGAGCTTTCTTT | TRBD1 | TRBV5-1 | few | TRBJ1-1
CASSLEAGPINEQFF | TGCGCCAGCAGCCTGGAAGCGGGGCCAATCAATGAGCAGTTCTTC | TRBD2 | TRBV5-1 | many | TRBJ2-1
CASSGLQPMEGYTF | TGTGCCAGCAGTGGATTACAGCCTATGGAAGGCTACACCTTC | - | TRBV25-1 | many | TRBJ1-2
CASSRQAGYYEQYF | TGTGCCAGCAGCCGACAGGCTGGGTACTACGAGCAGTACTTC | - | TRBV12-3/TRBV12-4 | many | TRBJ2-7
CASSHGQNYGYTF | TGCGCCAGCAGCCACGGACAGAACTATGGCTACACCTTC | - | TRBV5-1 | many | TRBJ1-2
CASSHTAGNNEQFF | TGTGCCAGCTCACATACTGCAGGTAACAATGAGCAGTTCTTC | - | TRBV18 | many | TRBJ2-1
CASSLASRAPGPGNTIYF | TGTGCCAGCAGCTTAGCTTCCCGGGCCCCGGGGCCTGGAAACACCATATATTTT | - | TRBV7-6 | many | TRBJ1-3
CSAGLGSTDTQYF | TGCAGCGCCGGCCTGGGTAGCACAGATACGCAGTATTTT | - | TRBV29-1 | many | TRBJ2-3
CASTPRDDNTGELFF | TGCGCCAGCACCCCCAGGGATGATAACACCGGGGAGCTGTTTTTT | - | TRBV5-1 | - | TRBJ2-2
CASSKDSGANVLTF | TGCGCCAGCAGCAAAGACTCTGGGGCCAACGTCCTGACTTTC | - | TRBV5-1 | few | TRBJ2-6
CASSPRTGEGTEAFF | TGTGCCAGCAGCCCGCGGACAGGGGAGGGCACTGAAGCTTTCTTT | TRBD1 | TRBV3-1 | few | TRBJ1-1
CSVKLGHAQGTYGYTF | TGCAGCGTAAAGCTCGGACACGCACAGGGCACCTATGGCTACACCTTC | - | TRBV29-1 | many | TRBJ1-2
CSAGTVYEQYF | TGCAGTGCTGGAACCGTCTACGAGCAGTACTTC | - | TRBV20-1 | - | TRBJ2-7
CASSLEARGADTQYF | TGCGCCAGCAGCTTGGAAGCTAGAGGCGCAGATACGCAGTATTTT | - | TRBV5-1 | many | TRBJ2-3
CASSSFNTEAFF | TGTGCCAGCAGTTCCTTTAACACTGAAGCTTTCTTT | - | TRBV12-3/TRBV12-4 | many | TRBJ1-1
CASSLELAGGYNEQFF | TGCGCCAGCAGCTTGGAGCTAGCGGGGGGTTACAATGAGCAGTTCTTC | TRBD2 | TRBV5-1 | many | TRBJ2-1
CASSPGTGVYEQYF | TGTGCCAGCAGTCCCGGGACAGGGGTATACGAGCAGTACTTC | TRBD1 | TRBV27 | many | TRBJ2-7
CASRQNNRDPYGYTF | TGTGCCAGCAGGCAAAACAACAGGGACCCCTATGGCTACACCTTC | - | TRBV12-3/TRBV12-4 | many | TRBJ1-2
CASSVTGYGYTF | TGTGCCAGCAGCGTGACTGGCTATGGCTACACCTTC | - | TRBV7-9 | few | TRBJ1-2
CSASSSGGITDTQYF | TGCAGTGCTAGTTCCAGCGGGGGGATCACAGATACGCAGTATTTT | TRBD2 | TRBV20-1 | many | TRBJ2-3
CATSGAAGNTIYF | TGTGCCACCAGCGGGGCGGCTGGAAACACCATATATTTT | - | TRBV15 | many | TRBJ1-3
CASSLPGLQETQYF | TGTGCCAGCAGCTTGCCGGGACTTCAAGAGACCCAGTACTTC | - | TRBV7-8 | many | TRBJ2-5